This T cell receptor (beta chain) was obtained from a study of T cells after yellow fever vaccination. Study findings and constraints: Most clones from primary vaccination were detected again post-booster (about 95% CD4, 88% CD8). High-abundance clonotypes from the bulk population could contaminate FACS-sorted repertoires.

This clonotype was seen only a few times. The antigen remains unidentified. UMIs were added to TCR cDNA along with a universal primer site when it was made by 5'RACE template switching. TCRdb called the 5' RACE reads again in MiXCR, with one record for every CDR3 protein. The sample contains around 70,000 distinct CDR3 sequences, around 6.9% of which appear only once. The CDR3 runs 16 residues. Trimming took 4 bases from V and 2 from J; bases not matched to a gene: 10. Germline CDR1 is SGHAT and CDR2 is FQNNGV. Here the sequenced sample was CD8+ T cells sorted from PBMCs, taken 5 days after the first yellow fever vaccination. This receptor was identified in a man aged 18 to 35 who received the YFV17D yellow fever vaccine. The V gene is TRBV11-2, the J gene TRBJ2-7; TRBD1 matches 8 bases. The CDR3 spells CASSSWSGGGTYEQYF. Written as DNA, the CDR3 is TGTGCCAGCAGCTCTTGGTCAGGGGGCGGAACCTACGAGCAGTACTTC.